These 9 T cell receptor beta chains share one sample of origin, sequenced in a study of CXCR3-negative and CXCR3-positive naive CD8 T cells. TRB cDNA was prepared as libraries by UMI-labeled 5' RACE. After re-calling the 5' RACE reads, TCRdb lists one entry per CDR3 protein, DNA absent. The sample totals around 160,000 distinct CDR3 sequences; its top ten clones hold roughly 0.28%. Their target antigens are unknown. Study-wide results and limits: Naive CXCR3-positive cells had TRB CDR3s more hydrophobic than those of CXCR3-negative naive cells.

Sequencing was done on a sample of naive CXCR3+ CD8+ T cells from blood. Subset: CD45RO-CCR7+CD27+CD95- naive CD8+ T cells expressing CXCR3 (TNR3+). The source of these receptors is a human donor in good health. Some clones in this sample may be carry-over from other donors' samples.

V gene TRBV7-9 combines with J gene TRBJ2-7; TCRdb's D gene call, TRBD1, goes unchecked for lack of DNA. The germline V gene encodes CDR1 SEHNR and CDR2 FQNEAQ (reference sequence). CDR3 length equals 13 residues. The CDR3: CASSHRDTDEQYF.

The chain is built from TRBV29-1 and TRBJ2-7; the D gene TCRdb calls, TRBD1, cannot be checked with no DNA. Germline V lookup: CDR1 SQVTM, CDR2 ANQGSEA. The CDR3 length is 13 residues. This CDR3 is CSVPTGRFSEQYF.

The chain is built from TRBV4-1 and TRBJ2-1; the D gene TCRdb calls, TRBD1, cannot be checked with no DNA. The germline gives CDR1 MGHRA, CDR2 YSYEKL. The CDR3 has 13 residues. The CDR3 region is CASSQLGTDEQFF.

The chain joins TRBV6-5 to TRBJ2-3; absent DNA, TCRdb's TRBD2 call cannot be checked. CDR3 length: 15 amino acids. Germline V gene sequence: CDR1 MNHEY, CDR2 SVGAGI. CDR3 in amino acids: CASSSLAGGRDTQYF.

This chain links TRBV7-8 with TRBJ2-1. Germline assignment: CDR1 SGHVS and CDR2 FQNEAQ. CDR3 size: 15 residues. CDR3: CASSLQVSSYNEQFF. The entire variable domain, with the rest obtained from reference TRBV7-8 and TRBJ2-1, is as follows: GAGVSQSPRYKVAKRGQDVALRCDPISGHVSLFWYQQALGQGPEFLTYFQNEAQLDKSGLPSDRFFAERPEGSVSTLKIQRTQQEDSAVYLCASSLQVSSYNEQFFGPGTRLTVL.

CDR3 region: CASSQEQGSYEQYF. The V call is TRBV4-1, the J call TRBJ2-7; the TCRdb call, TRBD1, lacks DNA for checking. The CDR3 covers 14 residues. Germline values: CDR1 MGHRA, CDR2 YSYEKL.

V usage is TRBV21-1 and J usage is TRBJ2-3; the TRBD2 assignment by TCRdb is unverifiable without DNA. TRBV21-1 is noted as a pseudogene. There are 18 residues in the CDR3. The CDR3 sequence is CASSKAGALDNFTDTQYF.

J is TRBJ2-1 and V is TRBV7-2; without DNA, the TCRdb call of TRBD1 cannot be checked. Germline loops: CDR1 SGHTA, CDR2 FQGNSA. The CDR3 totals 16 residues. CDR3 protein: CASSYGAGSSYNEQFF.

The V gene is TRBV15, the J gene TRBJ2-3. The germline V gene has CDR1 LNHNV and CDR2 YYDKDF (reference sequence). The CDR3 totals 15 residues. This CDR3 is CATSREGKSTDTQYF.